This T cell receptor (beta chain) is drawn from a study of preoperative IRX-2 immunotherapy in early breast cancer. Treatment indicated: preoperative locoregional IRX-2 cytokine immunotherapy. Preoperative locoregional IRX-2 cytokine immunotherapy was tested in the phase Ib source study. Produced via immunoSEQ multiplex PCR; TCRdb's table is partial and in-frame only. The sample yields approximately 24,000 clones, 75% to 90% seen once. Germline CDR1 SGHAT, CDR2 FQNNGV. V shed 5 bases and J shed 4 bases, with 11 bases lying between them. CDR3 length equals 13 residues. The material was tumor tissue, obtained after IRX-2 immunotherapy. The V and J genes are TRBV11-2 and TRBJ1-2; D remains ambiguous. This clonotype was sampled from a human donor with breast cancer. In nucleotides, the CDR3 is TGTGCCAGCAGCCCAAGATTTTCCTATGGCTACACCTTC. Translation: CASSPRFSYGYTF.